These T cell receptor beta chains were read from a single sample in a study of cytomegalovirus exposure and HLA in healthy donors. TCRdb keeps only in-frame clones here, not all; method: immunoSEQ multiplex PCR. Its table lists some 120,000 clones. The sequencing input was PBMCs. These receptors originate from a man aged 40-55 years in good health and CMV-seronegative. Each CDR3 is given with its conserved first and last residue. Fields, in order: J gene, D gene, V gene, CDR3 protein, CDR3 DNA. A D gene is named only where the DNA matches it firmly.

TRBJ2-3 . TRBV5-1 CASSLRGSGTDTQYF TGCGCCAGCAGCTTGAGGGGTTCGGGCACAGATACGCAGTATTTT
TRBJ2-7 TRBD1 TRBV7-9 CASSARQGSEQYF TGTGCCAGCAGCGCCCGACAGGGAAGCGAGCAGTACTTC
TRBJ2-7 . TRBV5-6 CASSLMGAPYEQYF TGTGCCAGCAGCTTGATGGGGGCCCCCTACGAGCAGTACTTC
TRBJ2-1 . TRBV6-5 CASSYSASHEQFF TGTGCCAGCAGTTACTCGGCCAGTCATGAGCAGTTCTTC
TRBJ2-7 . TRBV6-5 CASSYAGQTYEQYF TGTGCCAGCAGTTACGCAGGGCAGACCTACGAGCAGTACTTC
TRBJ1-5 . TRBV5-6 CASSQGNQPQHF TGTGCCAGTAGCCAGGGAAATCAGCCCCAGCATTTT
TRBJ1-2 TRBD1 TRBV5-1 CASSSKETGTGQDYGYTF TGCGCCAGCAGCTCGAAGGAGACAGGGACAGGGCAAGACTATGGCTACACCTTC
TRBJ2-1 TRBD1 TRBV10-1 CASRADRGNEFF TGCGCCAGCAGGGCGGACAGGGGCAATGAGTTCTTC
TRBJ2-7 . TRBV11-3 CASSLIGHLYEQYF TGTGCCAGCAGCTTGATAGGACACCTATACGAGCAGTACTTC
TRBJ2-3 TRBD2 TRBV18 CASSPNLAGGITDTQYF TGTGCCAGCTCACCCAATCTAGCGGGAGGTATCACAGATACGCAGTATTTT
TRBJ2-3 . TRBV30 CAWSRSTDTQYF TGTGCCTGGAGTCGGAGCACAGATACGCAGTATTTT
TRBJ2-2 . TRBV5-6 CASREGFYSGELFF TGTGCCAGCAGAGAGGGTTTCTATTCCGGGGAGCTGTTTTTT
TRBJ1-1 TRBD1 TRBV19 CASSPRDRFLSTEAFF TGTGCCAGTAGTCCCCGGGACAGATTTTTGTCCACTGAAGCTTTCTTT
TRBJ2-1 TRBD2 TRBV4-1 CASSQGGGVGYEQFF TGCGCCAGCAGCCAAGGGGGGGGAGTGGGGTATGAGCAGTTCTTC
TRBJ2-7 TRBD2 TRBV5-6 CASNLGGGSYEQYF TGTGCCAGCAACCTGGGGGGAGGGTCCTACGAGCAGTACTTC
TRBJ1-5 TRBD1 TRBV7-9 CASSWGGQGNQPQHF TGTGCCAGCAGCTGGGGGGGACAGGGCAATCAGCCCCAGCATTTT
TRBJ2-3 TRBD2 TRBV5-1 CASSLAGTRGDTQYF TGCGCCAGCAGCTTGGCCGGGACTAGGGGAGATACGCAGTATTTT
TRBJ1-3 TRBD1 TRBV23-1 CASAHPRDRAGNTIYF TGCGCCAGCGCACACCCCCGGGACAGGGCTGGAAACACCATATATTTT
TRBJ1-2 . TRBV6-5 CASRYQSPFSNYGYTF TGTGCCAGCAGATACCAGTCGCCCTTTTCAAACTATGGCTACACCTTC
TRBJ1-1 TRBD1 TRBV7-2 CASSPSQGRREAFF TGTGCCAGCAGCCCGTCACAGGGGCGGAGAGAAGCTTTCTTT
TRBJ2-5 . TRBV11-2 CASSLVFYQETQYF TGTGCCAGCAGCTTAGTGTTCTACCAAGAGACCCAGTACTTC
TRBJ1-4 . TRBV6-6 CASSHGGGRTNEKLFF TGTGCCAGCAGCCACGGGGGGGGTAGAACTAATGAAAAACTGTTTTTT
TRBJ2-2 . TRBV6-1 CASSPHRYTGELFF TGTGCCAGCAGTCCGCACAGGTACACCGGGGAGCTGTTTTTT
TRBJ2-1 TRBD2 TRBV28 CASSLAGAFNEQFF TGTGCCAGCAGTTTGGCGGGAGCCTTCAATGAGCAGTTCTTC
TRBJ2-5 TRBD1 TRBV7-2 CASSWLTGVQETQYF TGTGCCAGCAGCTGGTTGACAGGGGTACAAGAGACCCAGTACTTC
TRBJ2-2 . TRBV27 CASSPRDTHTGELFF TGTGCCAGCAGTCCCCGGGACACTCACACCGGGGAGCTGTTTTTT
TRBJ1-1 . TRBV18 CASSPRQNTEAFF TGTGCCAGCTCACCACGACAGAACACTGAAGCTTTCTTT
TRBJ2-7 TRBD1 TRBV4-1 CASSQEWTGDSSYEQYF TGCGCCAGCAGCCAGGAATGGACAGGGGACAGCTCCTACGAGCAGTACTTC
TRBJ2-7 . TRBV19 CASNERQEQYF TGTGCCAGTAATGAGCGCCAAGAGCAGTACTTC
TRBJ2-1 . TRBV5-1 CASSLVADYNEQFF TGCGCCAGCAGCTTGGTAGCAGATTACAATGAGCAGTTCTTC
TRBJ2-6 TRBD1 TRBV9 CASSPMTGSGANVLTF TGTGCCAGCAGCCCGATGACAGGGTCTGGGGCCAACGTCCTGACTTTC
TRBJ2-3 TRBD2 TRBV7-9 CASSHPFTGTSGTDTQYF TGTGCCAGCAGCCATCCGTTCACCGGGACTAGCGGCACAGATACGCAGTATTTT
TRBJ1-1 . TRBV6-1 CASSERGRVNTEAFF TGTGCCAGCAGTGAAAGGGGCAGGGTGAACACTGAAGCTTTCTTT
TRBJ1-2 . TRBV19 CASSMSGSSGYTF TGTGCCAGTAGTATGTCGGGGAGCTCTGGCTACACCTTC
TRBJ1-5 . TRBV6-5 CASSYSRQGPNQPQHF TGTGCCAGCAGTTACTCGAGGCAGGGGCCCAATCAGCCCCAGCATTTT
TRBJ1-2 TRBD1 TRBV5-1 CASSPQTGVAYTF TGCGCCAGCAGCCCCCAGACAGGGGTCGCATACACCTTC
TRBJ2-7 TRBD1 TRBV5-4 CASSAIDRGYEQYF TGTGCCAGCAGCGCTATAGACAGGGGCTACGAGCAGTACTTC
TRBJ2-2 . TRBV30 CAWSLSYNTGELFF TGTGCCTGGAGTCTCTCCTACAACACCGGGGAGCTGTTTTTT
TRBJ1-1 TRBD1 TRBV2 CATQTGPMGTEAFF TGTGCCACACAGACAGGGCCCATGGGCACTGAAGCTTTCTTT
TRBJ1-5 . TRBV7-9 CASSPRGRGDNQPQHF TGTGCCAGCAGCCCCAGGGGTCGGGGGGACAATCAGCCCCAGCATTTT
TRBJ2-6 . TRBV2 CASNRGREGSGANVLTF TGTGCCAGCAACCGCGGCAGGGAAGGGTCTGGGGCCAACGTCCTGACTTTC
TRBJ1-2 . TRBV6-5 CASRGFGLTSYTF TGTGCCAGCAGGGGATTTGGACTGACAAGCTACACCTTC
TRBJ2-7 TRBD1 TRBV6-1 CASSPRDRGTYEQYF TGTGCCAGCAGTCCCCGAGACAGGGGCACCTACGAGCAGTACTTC
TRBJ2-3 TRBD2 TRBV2 CASSDPTSGSTDTQYF TGTGCCAGCAGTGACCCGACTAGCGGGAGTACGGATACGCAGTATTTT
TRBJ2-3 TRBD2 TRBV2 CASSEARLAGGGLDTQYF TGTGCCAGCAGTGAAGCACGACTAGCGGGAGGGGGATTAGATACGCAGTATTTT
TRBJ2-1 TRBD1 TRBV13 CASSSKTGTGYNEQFF TGTGCCAGCAGCTCTAAAACCGGGACAGGCTACAATGAGCAGTTCTTC
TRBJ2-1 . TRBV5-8 CASSLAWGAGVYNEQFF TGTGCCAGCAGCTTGGCATGGGGCGCAGGGGTCTACAATGAGCAGTTCTTC
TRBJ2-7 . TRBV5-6 CASSLTGLEQYF TGTGCCAGCAGCTTGACAGGGTTGGAGCAGTACTTC
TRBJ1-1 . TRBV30 CAWSVTGTNTEAFF TGTGCCTGGAGTGTAACAGGGACGAACACTGAAGCTTTCTTT